This entry lists 21 T cell receptor beta chains sequenced from one sample in a study of CD8+CD57+ T cells in acquired aplastic anemia. Whoever was chosen for sequencing had shown CD8+CD57+ cell expansion by flow cytometry. According to the study, genomic DNA was the template for TCR beta VDJ and CDR3 profiling. TCRdb re-called the reads with MiXCR, one entry per CDR3 protein. The sample carries hundreds of thousands of distinct CDR3 sequences, around 46% recorded once. The sequencing input was sorted CD4+, CD8+, or CD8+CD57+ T cells (not recorded which) from PBMCs. These receptors all come from a human donor with aplastic anemia.

Of note for this clonotype: No conserved phenylalanine or tryptophan is present at the end of the CDR3, so a read error is the likely explanation. V usage is TRBV7-6 and J usage is TRBJ1-1; 7 bases agree with TRBD1. This CDR3 has 17 amino acids. With 2 bases clipped from V and 5 bases from J, the junction kept 14 bases outside the gene matches. Germline lookup yields CDR1 SGHVS and CDR2 FNYEAQ. The CDR3 DNA reads TGTGCCAGCAGCTTAAAAAGGTCCGGGGCAGGGGGGACTGAAGCTTTCGTT. Translating it yields CASSLKRSGAGGTEAFV.

A note on this clonotype: As the CDR3 is not closed by the conserved phenylalanine or tryptophan, this likely results from a read error. It is unclear where the CDR3 begins or ends on the DNA, so no DNA is shown, and the CDR3 is as TCRdb lists it. The V and J genes are TRBV7-9 and TRBJ2-7. Including both end residues, the CDR3 is 9 amino acids long. In germline, CDR1 is SEHNR, CDR2 FQNEAQ (reference sequence). CDR3 amino acids: CASSLGSAS.

The chain joins TRBV29-1 to TRBJ2-7; D gene uncertain. CDR1 SQVTM and CDR2 ANQGSEA come from the germline V gene. The CDR3 runs 13 residues. The V end was cut by 2 bases, the J end by 4 bases, with 12 bases between. The CDR3 DNA is TGCAGCGTTGAACAGGCCGCTGGGTACGAGCAGTACTTC. Its protein product is CSVEQAAGYEQYF.

In its sample, this clonotype was seen many times. This chain joins TRBV20-1 and TRBJ1-2, with a possible D match to TRBD1 (6 bases). This CDR3 comprises 14 residues. Germline values: CDR1 DFQATT, CDR2 SNEGSKA (reference sequence). V lost 2 bases to trimming and J lost 1 base, with 11 bases between them. Here the CDR3 reads CSARQGMDNYGYTF. The CDR3 DNA reads TGCAGTGCTAGACAGGGGATGGATAACTATGGCTACACCTTC.

The chain recombines TRBV2 with TRBJ2-7, with 8 positions matching TRBD1. J was trimmed by 3 bases and V by 8 bases; bases with no gene match: 12. Germline V gives CDR1 SNHLY, CDR2 FYNNEI. The CDR3 has 15 residues. The CDR3 sequence is CASHGQGAHFYEQYF. CDR3 DNA: TGTGCCAGCCACGGACAGGGCGCTCATTTCTACGAGCAGTACTTC. The complete variable domain, with remaining parts taken from reference TRBV2 and TRBJ2-7, reads EPEVTQTPSHQVTQMGQEVILRCVPISNHLYFYWYRQILGQKVEFLVSFYNNEISEKSEIFDDQFSVERPDGSNFTLKIRSTKLEDSAMYFCASHGQGAHFYEQYFGPGTRLTVT.

The chain joins TRBV7-9 to TRBJ1-2; the D gene is possibly TRBD1 (5 bases). This CDR3 comprises 14 residues. The ends were cut back, 3 bases at V and 7 bases at J, with 15 bases in the middle. CDR1 and CDR2 (germline): SEHNR, FQNEAQ (reference sequence). CDR3 sequence reads: CASSFLSGQAGYTF. As DNA, the CDR3 is TGTGCCAGCAGCTTCCTTTCGGGGCAGGCTGGCTACACCTTC.

The sample holds many counts of this clonotype. The chain is built from TRBV20-1 and TRBJ2-5, with 8 bases lining up with TRBD2. The CDR3 length is 15 residues. Germline V lookup: CDR1 DFQATT, CDR2 SNEGSKA (reference sequence). V shed 3 bases, J shed 4 bases, and the junction held 10 bases outside the gene matches. CDR3 residues: CSARALQREPETQYF. The CDR3, as DNA: TGCAGTGCTAGGGCTCTCCAGCGGGAGCCAGAGACCCAGTACTTC.

This clonotype came up a few times. This rearrangement joins TRBV27 to TRBJ2-7; a possible D gene is TRBD2 (5 bases). CDR3 size: 14 residues. V lost 3 bases and J 0 bases, leaving 9 bases between the germline ends. CDR1 is MNHEY, CDR2 SMNVEV, per germline (reference sequence). This CDR3 is CASSFAGSSYEQYF. The CDR3 DNA reads as TGTGCCAGCAGTTTTGCTGGGAGCTCCTACGAGCAGTACTTC.

This chain connects TRBV9 to TRBJ1-2; 9 positions match TRBD1. This CDR3 contains 18 residues. Germline CDR1 is SGDLS and CDR2 is YYNGEE. Trimming took 0 bases from V and 4 from J; bases not matched to a gene: 13. CDR3 region: CASSVAAQGAGGSYGYTF. DNA of the CDR3: TGTGCCAGCAGCGTAGCGGCACAGGGGGCTGGGGGGTCCTATGGCTACACCTTC.

The chain recombines TRBV2 with TRBJ1-1, with a weak D call TRBD1 (6 bases). CDR3 size: 12 residues. The V gene's germline CDR1 is SNHLY and CDR2 FYNNEI. Between the trimmed V and J ends, which lost 5 bases and 11 bases, there was a span of 15 bases. The CDR3 protein is CASSQQGPRAFF. CDR3 DNA: TGTGCCAGCAGTCAACAGGGACCCAGGGCTTTCTTT.

This sequence joins TRBV15 and TRBJ1-1; TRBD1 is a possible D gene (6 bases). Germline-derived CDR1 and CDR2 are LNHNV and YYDKDF (reference sequence). The CDR3 covers 15 residues. The V end lost 4 bases, the J end lost 5 bases, and 17 bases lay between the germline ends. The CDR3 spells CATSIKGGDGTEAFF. The CDR3 DNA reads as TGTGCCACCAGCATCAAAGGGGGGGACGGGACTGAAGCTTTCTTT.

This clonotype was observed many times. V and J are TRBV11-2 and TRBJ1-1; D is ambiguous. This CDR3 comprises 15 residues. CDR1 SGHAT and CDR2 FQNNGV come from the germline V gene. Deletions cut 1 base from V and 3 bases from J, with 12 bases between. The CDR3 nucleotides read TGTGCCAGCAGCTTAGGAAGGGAAACTTACACTGAAGCTTTCTTT. Translated, it gives CASSLGRETYTEAFF.

This clonotype occurred a few times. The chain joins TRBV7-2 to TRBJ1-5, with a weak D call TRBD1 (6 bases). Trimming shortened V by 2 bases and J by 0 bases, and 14 bases separated the two germline ends. Germline V lookup: CDR1 SGHTA, CDR2 FQGNSA. CDR3 length: 17 amino acids. The CDR3 DNA sequence: TGTGCCAGCAGCTTACTTCCCGAGGGGGGTAGCAATCAGCCCCAGCATTTT. Its protein product is CASSLLPEGGSNQPQHF.

This clonotype came up a few times. The V gene is TRBV7-9, the J gene TRBJ1-2; 8 bases are a match to TRBD1. Unmatched junction bases numbered 5, after V lost 5 bases and J lost 0 bases. The CDR3 spans 15 residues. Germline V gene data show CDR1 as SEHNR and CDR2 as FQNEAQ (reference sequence). The CDR3 here is CASSLGTGANYGYTF. DNA for the CDR3: TGTGCCAGCAGCCTCGGGACAGGCGCTAACTATGGCTACACCTTC.

At least ten counts were recorded for this clonotype. The chain is built from TRBV20-1 and TRBJ2-7; TRBD1 aligns across 8 bases. Germline V gene lookup returns CDR1 DFQATT and CDR2 SNEGSKA (reference sequence). CDR3 size: 19 residues. Losses at the gene ends were 0 bases for V and 0 bases for J; bases not matched to a gene: 16. CDR3 in DNA: TGCAGTGCTAGAGATTATGGCGGAACCGGGACAGGTTACTCCTACGAGCAGTACTTC. Protein product: CSARDYGGTGTGYSYEQYF.

The chain links TRBV20-1 to TRBJ2-5, with TRBD2 as a possible D gene (8 bases). The germline gives CDR1 DFQATT, CDR2 SNEGSKA (reference sequence). This CDR3 comprises 15 residues. V was pared by 3 bases and J by 5 bases, with 19 bases between. The CDR3 is CSASVLTGTRETQYF. CDR3 sequence (DNA): TGCAGTGCTAGCGTATTGACAGGGACTAGGGAGACCCAGTACTTC.

Remarks on this clonotype: This may stem from a read error, because a much larger clone lies one nucleotide away. Because it lacks the conserved phenylalanine or tryptophan at the end, this CDR3 is likely a read error. The rearrangement joins TRBV6-5 to TRBJ1-1, with unresolved D. Germline assignment: CDR1 MNHEY and CDR2 SVGAGI. The CDR3 spans 14 residues. V lost 0 bases and J lost 3, with 8 bases in between. Written as DNA, the CDR3 is TGTGCCAGCAGTTACTCACCGGAGTACACTGAAGCTTTCTCT. Amino acids: CASSYSPEYTEAFS.

V is TRBV6-5 and J is TRBJ1-2, with D unclear. This CDR3 has 14 residues. Germline V gene lookup returns CDR1 MNHEY and CDR2 SVGAGI. The V and J ends lost 4 bases and 2 bases respectively, with 11 bases between them. The chain's CDR3 is CASSLSGSNYGYTF. CDR3 coding DNA: TGTGCCAGCAGTTTGTCAGGATCAAACTATGGCTACACCTTC.

This chain links TRBV15 with TRBJ2-7, with 7 bases matching TRBD2. The CDR3 covers 15 residues. Germline assignment: CDR1 LNHNV and CDR2 YYDKDF (reference sequence). Germline trimming cut 3 bases from V and 0 bases from J; bases unmatched to any gene: 5. The CDR3 nucleotides read TGTGCCACCAGCAGCCAGCTAGCGGACTCCTACGAGCAGTACTTC. Protein product: CATSSQLADSYEQYF.

The chain combines TRBV6-5 with TRBJ1-5, with D unresolved. Germline V gives CDR1 MNHEY, CDR2 SVGAGI. The CDR3 has 14 amino acids. V was shortened by 9 bases and J by 2 bases, with 14 bases between the two germline ends. The CDR3 is CASARGSGNQPQHF. The CDR3 coding sequence is TGTGCCAGTGCGAGAGGTAGTGGCAATCAGCCCCAGCATTTT.

The chain uses TRBV19 and TRBJ2-2, with TRBD2 matching 10 bases. CDR1 and CDR2 from the germline V gene are LNHDA and SQIVND (reference sequence). This CDR3 is 16 amino acids long. Trimming removed 3 bases from V and 5 bases from J; junction bases left unmatched: 6. The CDR3 bases are TGTGCCAGTAGTATCTTCCTAGCGGGAGATACCGGGGAGCTGTTTTTT. Its protein is CASSIFLAGDTGELFF.